This T cell receptor (beta chain) is drawn from a study of persistence of HIV-infected CD4 T cells. Study at large: Median time on suppressive ART was around eight years. The study, taken as a whole, reports: TCRbeta richness was lower in CMV- and Gag-responding cells than in anti-CD3/anti-CD28-responding cells.

This nonspecific control used anti-CD3/anti-CD28 bead stimulation of CD4+ T cells. Sorting of responding CD4+ T cells relied on upregulated CD40 ligand together with CD69. The immunoSEQ assay was version 4, run in survey mode. Clones were sequenced by immunoSEQ multiplex PCR, and TCRdb holds only the in-frame ones, with some missing. The top ten clones hold around 3.2% of a sample with 40,000 to 55,000 clones, 90% of them seen once. Points on this clone: Its antigen is currently unknown.

This receptor was taken from an adult woman with HIV who was CMV-seropositive. Sequenced here: CD4+ T cells sorted from PBMCs after roughly 19-hour stimulation, sampled from a patient who received antiretroviral therapy.

CDR3 amino acids: CASSSPRATDTQYF. CDR3 DNA sequence: TGTGCCAGCAGCTCCCCGAGGGCCACAGATACGCAGTATTTT. This chain uses TRBV5-4 with TRBJ2-3, with D possibly matching TRBD2 (5 bases). Looked up from germline, CDR1 is SGHNT and CDR2 is YYREEE (reference sequence). The CDR3 length is 14 residues. Trimming stripped 3 bases from V and 2 bases from J, with 10 bases between.